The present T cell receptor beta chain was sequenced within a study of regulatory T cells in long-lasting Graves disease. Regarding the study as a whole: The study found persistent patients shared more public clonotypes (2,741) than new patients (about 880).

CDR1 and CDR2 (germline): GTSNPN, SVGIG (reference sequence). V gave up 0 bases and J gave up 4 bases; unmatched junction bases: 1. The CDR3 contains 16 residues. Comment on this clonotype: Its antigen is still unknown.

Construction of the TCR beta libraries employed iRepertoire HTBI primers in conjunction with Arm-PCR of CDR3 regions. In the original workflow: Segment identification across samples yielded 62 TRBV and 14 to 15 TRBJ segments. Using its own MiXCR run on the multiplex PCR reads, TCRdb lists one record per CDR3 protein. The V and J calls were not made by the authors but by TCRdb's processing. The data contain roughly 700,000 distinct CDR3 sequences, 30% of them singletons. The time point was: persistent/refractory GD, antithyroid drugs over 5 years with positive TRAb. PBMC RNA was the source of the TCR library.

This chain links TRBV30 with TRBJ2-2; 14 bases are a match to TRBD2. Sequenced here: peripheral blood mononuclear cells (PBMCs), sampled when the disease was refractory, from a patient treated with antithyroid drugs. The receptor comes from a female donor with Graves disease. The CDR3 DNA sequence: TGTGCCTGGAGTGTAGGGACTAGCGGGGGCACCGGGGAGCTGTTTTTT. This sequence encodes CAWSVGTSGGTGELFF.